Shown below are 4 T cell receptor beta chains from a single sample sequenced in a study of cytomegalovirus exposure and HLA in healthy donors. The primer mix had 60 Vbeta and 13 Jbeta primers. TCRdb keeps only in-frame clones here, not all; method: immunoSEQ multiplex PCR. The data hold fewer than 100,000 clones, with under 80% observed a single time. What was sequenced was PBMCs. These receptors came from a man aged 40-49 years in good health and CMV-seropositive.

The chain recombines TRBV5-4 with TRBJ2-1; perhaps TRBD1 as D (8 bases). Germline V gives CDR1 SGHNT, CDR2 YYREEE (reference sequence). There are 14 residues in the CDR3. Trimming shortened V by 4 bases and J by 6 bases, and 14 bases separated the two germline ends. DNA of the CDR3: TGTGCCAGCAGCCTGACAGGGGAGGGCAATGAGCAGTTCTTC. Its translation is CASSLTGEGNEQFF.

This clone was observed once. This sequence joins TRBV4-2 and TRBJ2-1; 12 nucleotides agree with TRBD2. The CDR3 runs 16 residues. V shed 1 base, J shed 8 bases, and the junction held 6 bases outside the gene matches. The germline gives CDR1 LGHNA, CDR2 YNFKEQ. For the CDR3, the DNA is TGTGCCAGCAGCCAAGGATCTAGCGGGGGGGCGGATGAGCAGTTCTTC. It is translated as CASSQGSSGGADEQFF.

The genes are TRBV19 and TRBJ2-1; D is unresolved. Trimming shortened V by 6 bases and J by 4 bases, and 7 bases separated the two germline ends. CDR3 size: 12 residues. The germline V gene encodes CDR1 LNHDA and CDR2 SQIVND (reference sequence). CDR3: CASSATYNEQFF. The CDR3 DNA is TGTGCCAGTAGCGCCACTTACAATGAGCAGTTCTTC.

This chain uses TRBV11-3 with TRBJ2-5, with 14 nucleotides matching TRBD2. Germline V gives CDR1 SGHNT, CDR2 YENEEA. The CDR3 consists of 16 residues. The V gene end was trimmed by 1 base and the J gene end by 4 bases; junction bases not matched to a gene: 2. CDR3 DNA sequence: TGTGCCAGCAGCTTAGGAGGGACTAGCGGGAGAGAGACCCAGTACTTC. Translating gives CASSLGGTSGRETQYF.